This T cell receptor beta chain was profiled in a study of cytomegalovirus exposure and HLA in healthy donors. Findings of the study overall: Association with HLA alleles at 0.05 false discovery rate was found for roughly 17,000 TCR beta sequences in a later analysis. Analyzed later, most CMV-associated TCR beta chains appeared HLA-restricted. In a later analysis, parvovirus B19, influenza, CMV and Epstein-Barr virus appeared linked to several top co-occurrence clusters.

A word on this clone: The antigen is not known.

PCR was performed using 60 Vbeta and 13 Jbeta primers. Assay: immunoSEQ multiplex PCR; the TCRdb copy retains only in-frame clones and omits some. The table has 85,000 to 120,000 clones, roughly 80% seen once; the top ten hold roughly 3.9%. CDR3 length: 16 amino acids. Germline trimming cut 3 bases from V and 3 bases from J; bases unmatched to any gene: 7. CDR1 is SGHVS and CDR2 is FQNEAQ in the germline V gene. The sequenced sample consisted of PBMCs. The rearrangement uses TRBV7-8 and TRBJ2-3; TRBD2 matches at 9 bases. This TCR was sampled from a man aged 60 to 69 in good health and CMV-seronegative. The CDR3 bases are TGTGCCAGCAGCTTTAATCCTAGCGGGGTAACAGATACGCAGTATTTT. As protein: CASSFNPSGVTDTQYF.